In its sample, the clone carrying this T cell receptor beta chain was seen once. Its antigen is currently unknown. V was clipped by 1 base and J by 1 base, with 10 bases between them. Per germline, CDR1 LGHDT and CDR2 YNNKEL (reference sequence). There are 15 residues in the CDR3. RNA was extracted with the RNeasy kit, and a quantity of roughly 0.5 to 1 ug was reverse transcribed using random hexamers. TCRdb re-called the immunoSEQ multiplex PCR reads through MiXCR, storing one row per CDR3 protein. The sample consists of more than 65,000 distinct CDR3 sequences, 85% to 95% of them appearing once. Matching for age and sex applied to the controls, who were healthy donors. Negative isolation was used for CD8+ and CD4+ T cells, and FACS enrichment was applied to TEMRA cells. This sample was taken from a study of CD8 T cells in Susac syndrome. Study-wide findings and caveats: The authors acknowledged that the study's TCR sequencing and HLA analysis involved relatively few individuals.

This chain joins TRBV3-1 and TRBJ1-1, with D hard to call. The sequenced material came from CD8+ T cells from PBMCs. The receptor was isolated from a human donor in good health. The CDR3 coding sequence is TGTGCCAGCAGCCAAGTCCCGACGGGGAACACTGAAGCTTTCTTT. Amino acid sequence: CASSQVPTGNTEAFF.